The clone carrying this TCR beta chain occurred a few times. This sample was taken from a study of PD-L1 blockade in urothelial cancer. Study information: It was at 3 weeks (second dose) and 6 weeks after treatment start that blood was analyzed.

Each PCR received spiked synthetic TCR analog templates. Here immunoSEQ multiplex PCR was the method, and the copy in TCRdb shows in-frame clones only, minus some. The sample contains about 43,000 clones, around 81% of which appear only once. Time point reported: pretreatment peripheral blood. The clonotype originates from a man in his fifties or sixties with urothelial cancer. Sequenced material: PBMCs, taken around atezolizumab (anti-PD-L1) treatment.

In nucleotides, the CDR3 is TGCGCCAGCAGCATAGCGGGAGCCACCTACGAGCAGTACTTC. Its protein product is CASSIAGATYEQYF. The chain employs TRBV5-1 and TRBJ2-7; 9 bases are a match to TRBD2. The germline V gene has CDR1 SGHRS and CDR2 YFSETQ. The CDR3 runs to 14 residues. Trimming took 4 bases from V and 2 from J; bases not matched to a gene: 4.